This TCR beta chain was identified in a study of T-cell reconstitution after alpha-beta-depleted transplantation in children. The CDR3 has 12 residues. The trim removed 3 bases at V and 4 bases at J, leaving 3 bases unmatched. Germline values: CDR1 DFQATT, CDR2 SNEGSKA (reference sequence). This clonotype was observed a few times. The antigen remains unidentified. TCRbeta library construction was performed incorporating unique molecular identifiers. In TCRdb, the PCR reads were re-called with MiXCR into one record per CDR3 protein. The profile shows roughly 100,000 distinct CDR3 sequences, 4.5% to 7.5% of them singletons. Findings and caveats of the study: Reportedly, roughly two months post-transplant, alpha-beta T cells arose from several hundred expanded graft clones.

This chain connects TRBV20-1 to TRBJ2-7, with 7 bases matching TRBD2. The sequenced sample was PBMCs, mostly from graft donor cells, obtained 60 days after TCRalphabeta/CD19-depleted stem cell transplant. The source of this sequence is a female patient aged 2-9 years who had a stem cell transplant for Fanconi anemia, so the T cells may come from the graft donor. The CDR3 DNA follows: TGCAGTGCTAGTCTAGCGGTATACGAGCAGTACTTC. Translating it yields CSASLAVYEQYF.